The 25 T cell receptor beta chains listed next were all sequenced from one sample in a study of Ad26.COV2.S vaccination and SARS-CoV-2 variants. Some clones are missing from TCRdb's copy, which holds only in-frame ones; the method was immunoSEQ multiplex PCR. The data contain fewer than 400,000 clones, around nine tenths of them singletons. Described treatment: about 20 received Ad26.COV2.S at low or high dose, single or two shots; 5 received placebo; per-sample allocation not given. Samples were taken on day 63 after the first vaccine or placebo injection. Sequenced here: peripheral blood, sampled in a trial of Ad26.COV2.S vaccine versus placebo. These receptors were collected from a person aged 18-60 years who received the Ad26.COV2.S COVID-19 vaccine or a placebo.

The gene calls are TRBV3-1 (or the pseudogene TRBV3-2) and TRBJ2-3, with TRBD1 matching over 8 bases. The CDR3 runs 15 residues. V dropped 2 bases and J dropped 2; count of bases not matched to a gene: 3. Germline CDR1 LGHDT, CDR2 YNNKEL (reference sequence). For the CDR3, the DNA is TGTGCCAGCAGCCAACAGGGGGCTTACACAGATACGCAGTATTTT. This gives the protein CASSQQGAYTDTQYF.

This chain joins TRBV5-4 and TRBJ1-4; D may be TRBD1 (5 bases). Trimming pared 2 bases from V and 6 bases from J, leaving 20 bases between. The CDR3 is 17 residues long. Looked up from germline, CDR1 is SGHNT and CDR2 is YYREEE (reference sequence). This CDR3 is CASSLPQGGRRHEKLFF. CDR3 DNA: TGTGCCAGCAGCTTACCCCAGGGAGGGAGGCGTCATGAAAAACTGTTTTTT.

The chain links TRBV18 to TRBJ2-7; 8 nucleotides line up with TRBD2. V dropped 3 bases and J dropped 2; count of bases not matched to a gene: 6. CDR3 size: 15 residues. Germline CDR1 KGHSH, CDR2 LQKENI. CDR3 amino acids: CASSPWGSGTYEQYF. The DNA for the CDR3 is TGTGCCAGCTCACCCTGGGGTAGCGGGACCTACGAGCAGTACTTC.

This sequence joins TRBV7-9 and TRBJ2-7, with a tentative D call TRBD1 (6 bases). Germline CDR1 and CDR2: SEHNR and FQNEAQ (reference sequence). The CDR3 loop spans 14 amino acids. V was shortened by 4 bases and J by 4 bases, with 14 bases between the two germline ends. In DNA, the CDR3 is TGTGCCAGCAGCTCCACTGGACAGACATACGAGCAGTACTTC. Translated, it gives CASSSTGQTYEQYF.

This chain links TRBV5-1 with TRBJ2-2; tentative D call: TRBD2 (6 bases). Germline V gene data show CDR1 as SGHRS and CDR2 as YFSETQ. CDR3 length: 15 residues. V was shortened by 3 bases and J by 0 bases, with 9 bases between the two germline ends. The CDR3, as DNA: TGCGCCAGCAGCTCAACGGGAGCGAACACCGGGGAGCTGTTTTTT. Its translation: CASSSTGANTGELFF.

The CDR3 reads CASSHASGRSNTGELFF. In DNA form, the CDR3 reads TGCGCCAGCAGCCATGCTAGCGGGAGATCTAACACCGGGGAGCTGTTTTTT. The rearrangement joins TRBV4-1 to TRBJ2-2; 10 bases fit TRBD2. In germline, CDR1 is MGHRA, CDR2 YSYEKL. Losses at the gene ends were 3 bases for V and 2 bases for J; bases not matched to a gene: 6. The CDR3 is 17 amino acids.

The chain carries TRBV10-2 and TRBJ2-7; TRBD2 is a possible D gene (7 bases). The CDR3 has 16 amino acids. In germline, CDR1 is WSHSY, CDR2 SAAADI. V lost 5 bases to trimming and J lost 3 bases, with 20 bases between them. CDR3 in DNA: TGCGCCAGCAGTCGCCGGGAGGACAGCCCCCTCTACGAGCAGTACTTC. As protein: CASSRREDSPLYEQYF.

The chain combines TRBV11-2 with TRBJ1-4; D is uncertain. Trimming left V 1 base short and J 5 bases short, with 11 bases between. The CDR3 spans 15 residues. Germline-derived CDR1 and CDR2 are SGHAT and FQNNGV. The CDR3 is CASSLVAGKNEKLFF. CDR3 DNA: TGTGCCAGCAGCTTAGTGGCGGGGAAGAATGAAAAACTGTTTTTT.

The V and J genes are TRBV15 and TRBJ2-1; tentatively, D is TRBD2 (5 bases). Trimming shortened V by 5 bases and J by 4 bases, and 18 bases separated the two germline ends. The CDR3 is 16 residues long. Germline-derived CDR1 and CDR2 are LNHNV and YYDKDF (reference sequence). The CDR3 here is CATSPGKQLSYNEQFF. The CDR3 DNA reads as TGTGCCACCAGCCCGGGGAAACAGTTATCTTACAATGAGCAGTTCTTC. Variable domain in full (rest from reference TRBV15 and TRBJ2-1): DAMVIQNPRYQVTQFGKPVTLSCSQTLNHNVMYWYQQKSSQAPKLLFHYYDKDFNNEADTPDNFQSRRPNTSFCFLDIRSPGLGDTAMYLCATSPGKQLSYNEQFFGPGTRLTVL.

The V gene is TRBV5-1, the J gene TRBJ2-1; TRBD2 matches 14 bases. Germline trimming cut 2 bases from V and 8 bases from J; bases unmatched to any gene: 9. Germline CDR1 is SGHRS and CDR2 is YFSETQ. The CDR3 sequence is 17 residues long. CDR3: CASSLMTSGRAKDEQFF. The CDR3 DNA reads TGCGCCAGCAGCTTAATGACTAGCGGGAGGGCTAAGGATGAGCAGTTCTTC. Looking up the rest from reference TRBV5-1 and TRBJ2-1 gives the full variable domain: KAGVTQTPRYLIKTRGQQVTLSCSPISGHRSVSWYQQTPGQGLQFLFEYFSETQRNKGNFPGRFSGRQFSNSRSEMNVSTLELGDSALYLCASSLMTSGRAKDEQFFGPGTRLTVL.

Details on this clone: Other nucleotide sequences from this sample produce the same CDR3. The chain links TRBV24-1 to TRBJ2-2, with 9 bases fitting TRBD1. The V gene's germline CDR1 is KGHDR and CDR2 SFDVKD. V lost 9 bases, J lost 4 bases, and 8 bases stayed unmatched. This CDR3 comprises 15 residues. The DNA of the CDR3 is TGTGCCACCGGTGGCCTGGGACAGGGCACCGGGGAGCTGTTTTTT. It encodes CATGGLGQGTGELFF.

The rearrangement joins TRBV19 to TRBJ1-5, with 8 bases fitting TRBD1. CDR1 is LNHDA, CDR2 SQIVND, per germline (reference sequence). The J segment lost 6 bases and the V segment lost 2 bases, leaving 6 bases of the junction unmatched. The CDR3 sequence is 15 residues long. CDR3 sequence (DNA): TGTGCCAGTAGTATAACCGTGACAGGGGCTCAGCCCCAGCATTTT. Its translation is CASSITVTGAQPQHF.

A single count supports this clone. The rearrangement uses TRBV27 and TRBJ2-1, with D perhaps matching TRBD1 or TRBD2 (5 bases each). CDR1 and CDR2 (germline): MNHEY, SMNVEV (reference sequence). V was shortened by 5 bases and J by 5 bases, with 10 bases between the two germline ends. There are 13 residues in the CDR3. DNA for the CDR3: TGTGCCAGCAGTCCGGGACCCCACAATGAGCAGTTCTTC. Encoded protein: CASSPGPHNEQFF.

Turning to this clone: The sample contains more than one DNA sequence encoding this CDR3. CDR3 sequence: CASSLRGSGANVLTF. DNA for the CDR3: TGTGCCAGCAGCTTAAGAGGGTCTGGGGCCAACGTCCTGACTTTC. The rearrangement links TRBV13 to TRBJ2-6, with D maybe TRBD2 (5 bases). Looked up from germline, CDR1 is PRHDT and CDR2 is FYEKMQ (reference sequence). With 2 bases removed from V and 1 base from J, the gap between germline ends came to 6 bases. The CDR3 runs to 15 residues.

The chain couples TRBV15 to TRBJ2-3; 13 bases match TRBD2. Germline values: CDR1 LNHNV, CDR2 YYDKDF (reference sequence). The CDR3 runs 16 residues. J gave up 6 bases and V 5 bases, and 8 bases lay outside the gene matches. The CDR3 DNA reads TGTGCCACCAGCTTCCGGACTAGCGGGAGAGGGGATACGCAGTATTTT. This gives the protein CATSFRTSGRGDTQYF. Full variable domain (missing parts from reference TRBV15 and TRBJ2-3): DAMVIQNPRYQVTQFGKPVTLSCSQTLNHNVMYWYQQKSSQAPKLLFHYYDKDFNNEADTPDNFQSRRPNTSFCFLDIRSPGLGDTAMYLCATSFRTSGRGDTQYFGPGTRLTVL.

The J gene is TRBJ2-1, the V gene TRBV3-1 (or the pseudogene TRBV3-2), with 8 positions matching TRBD1. The V segment lost 3 bases and the J segment 10 bases; nucleotides outside the gene matches: 8. The germline gives CDR1 LGHDT, CDR2 YNNKEL (reference sequence). This CDR3 is built from 14 residues. CDR3 protein: CASSQVTTGVEQFF. The CDR3 region has the DNA TGTGCCAGCAGCCAGGTCACGACAGGGGTCGAGCAGTTCTTC.

The chain links TRBV13 to TRBJ1-3, with D hard to call. Germline values: CDR1 PRHDT, CDR2 FYEKMQ (reference sequence). This CDR3 has 14 amino acids. Trimming removed 8 bases from V and 0 bases from J, with 11 bases in between. CDR3 DNA: TGTGCCAGCGGGATAAAAAGCTCTGGAAACACCATATATTTT. The encoded protein is CASGIKSSGNTIYF.

This chain links TRBV7-8 with TRBJ1-5, with a tentative D call TRBD1 (6 bases). The length of the CDR3 is 16 residues. V gave up 1 base and J gave up 1 base, with 11 bases separating them. Germline CDR1 SGHVS, CDR2 FQNEAQ. The CDR3 sequence is CASSLEYRASNQPQHF. The CDR3 DNA reads TGTGCCAGCAGCTTAGAATACAGGGCGAGCAATCAGCCCCAGCATTTT.

The gene calls are TRBV5-5 and TRBJ2-1; perhaps TRBD1 as D (5 bases). The V gene's germline CDR1 is SGHKS and CDR2 YYEKEE (reference sequence). With 2 bases removed from V and 5 bases from J, the gap between germline ends came to 8 bases. This CDR3 comprises 13 residues. The CDR3 spells CASSFGANNEQFF. For the CDR3, the DNA is TGTGCCAGCAGCTTTGGGGCAAACAATGAGCAGTTCTTC.

This clone was recorded a few times. The genes are TRBV5-4 and TRBJ1-1; D unclear. CDR3 length equals 12 residues. The germline CDR1 and CDR2 sequences are SGHNT and YYREEE (reference sequence). Trimming removed 10 bases from V and 0 bases from J, with 10 bases in between. The CDR3 DNA reads as TGTGCCGAACACGTGGTGAACACTGAAGCTTTCTTT. Its translation: CAEHVVNTEAFF.

The rearrangement links TRBV6-6 to TRBJ2-7; TRBD1 matches at 7 bases. The CDR3 runs 12 residues. Unmatched junction bases numbered 4, after V lost 7 bases and J lost 4 bases. Germline V gene sequence: CDR1 MNHNY, CDR2 SVGAGI (reference sequence). This chain's CDR3 is CASTRQGYEQYF. The DNA of the CDR3 is TGTGCCAGCACGCGACAGGGATACGAGCAGTACTTC.

This rearrangement joins TRBV29-1 to TRBJ2-1; 9 nucleotides line up with TRBD2. The V gene end was trimmed by 1 base and the J gene end by 4 bases; junction bases not matched to a gene: 11. Germline lookup yields CDR1 SQVTM and CDR2 ANQGSEA. The CDR3 is 17 residues long. CDR3 in amino acids: CSVEGRTSAFLYNEQFF. The CDR3 DNA sequence: TGCAGCGTTGAAGGACGGACTAGCGCCTTCTTATACAATGAGCAGTTCTTC.

V usage is TRBV11-1 and J usage is TRBJ1-1; D is uncertain. Looked up from germline, CDR1 is SGHAT and CDR2 is FQDESV (reference sequence). CDR3 length: 14 amino acids. The V gene lost 5 bases and the J gene lost 1 base, with 11 bases spanning the gap. The CDR3 DNA sequence: TGTGCCAGCAGCCCGGAGACAAAGAACACTGAAGCTTTCTTT. Its protein is CASSPETKNTEAFF.

This chain links TRBV7-3 with TRBJ2-3; 7 bases fit TRBD2. With 3 bases clipped from V and 6 bases from J, the junction kept 6 bases outside the gene matches. Germline assignment: CDR1 SGHTA and CDR2 FQGTGA. The CDR3 covers 14 residues. CDR3 nucleotides: TGTGCCAGCAGCTTCCGCGGGGGAGTCGATACGCAGTATTTT. Its translation: CASSFRGGVDTQYF.

The chain joins TRBV3-1 (or the pseudogene TRBV3-2) to TRBJ2-5; D gene ambiguous. Germline CDR1 reads LGHDT; CDR2 reads YNNKEL (reference sequence). This CDR3 has 15 amino acids. The V end was cut by 1 base, the J end by 2 bases, with 11 bases between. The CDR3 loop reads CASSQVFTDQETQYF. The CDR3 DNA reads as TGTGCCAGCAGCCAAGTTTTCACAGATCAAGAGACCCAGTACTTC.